Sequencing of this T cell receptor (beta chain) was carried out in a study of blood T cell repertoires in COVID-19. With V trimmed by 0 bases and J by 2 bases, 3 bases remained unmatched. Per the germline V gene, CDR1 is SGHDN and CDR2 is FVKESK. The CDR3 runs 16 residues. Recruitment covered about two dozen US areas and drew participants whose ages spanned about 18 to 95 years. Participants were placed into cohorts based on the clinical history they reported. Profiling relied on immunoSEQ multiplex PCR, and the TCRdb table lists in-frame clones only, not all of them. The table shows roughly 200,000 clones, with around 84% occurring only once. This clone has more than one count but fewer than ten.

Input material: PBMCs or T cells enriched from blood (not recorded which). This clonotype was sampled from a young woman who had been exposed to COVID-19. The J gene is TRBJ1-2, the V gene TRBV14, with 10 bases identical to TRBD1. The CDR3 loop reads CASSQDWGQGNYGYTF. Here the CDR3 DNA reads TGTGCCAGCAGCCAAGATTGGGGACAGGGGAACTATGGCTACACCTTC.